The clone carrying this T cell receptor (beta chain) was seen a handful of times. Its antigen is currently unknown. Making the TCR beta libraries involved quantitative 5'-RACE with molecular barcodes. TCRdb independently ran MiXCR on the 5' RACE reads; one entry per CDR3 protein. Altogether 250,000 to 350,000 distinct CDR3 sequences are present, around 20% being singletons, with the ten largest covering about 4%. This record belongs to a study of CD8 T cells in ankylosing spondylitis. The CDR3 extends over 14 amino acids. The germline V gene encodes CDR1 SGHNT and CDR2 YENEEA. V shed 5 bases and J shed 1 base, with 10 bases lying between them. General observations from the study: As reported, disease-linked clones showed significant enrichment in matched ankylosing spondylitis synovial fluid. Seemingly distinctive of ankylosing spondylitis blood was a TCR beta motif formed by eight highly homologous variants. Clones that were linked to disease were CD8+ and were relatively rare in peripheral blood.

The chain links TRBV11-3 to TRBJ2-3; possibly TRBD1 for D (6 bases). The sequenced material came from blood, either unsorted or a sorted T cell fraction (not recorded which). The TCR was taken from a female donor with ankylosing spondylitis or in good health (not recorded which). This chain's CDR3 is CASSTRTGTDTQYF. The CDR3 DNA reads as TGTGCCAGCAGCACCCGGACAGGCACAGATACGCAGTATTTT.